A selection of T cell receptor beta chains follows, all from one sample in a study of blood T cells in healthy people across ages. TCRdb fed the 5' RACE reads into MiXCR, producing one record per CDR3 protein. The sample yields more than 1,000,000 distinct CDR3 sequences, around 27% seen once. These sequences were also reported in another study, on T cells of mothers and their children.

Sequenced: blood. The receptors stem from a girl aged 2 to 10 in good health. The CDR3 runs from the conserved cysteine through the conserved F or W. D genes are given only for firm matches. Clone size appears in some rows only: once, few, many, or a class for an expanded clone.

.,TRBD2,TRBV7-9,TRBJ2-1,TGTGCCAGCAGCAATTCGGGGGAGGGCCTCAATGAGCAGTTCTTC,CASSNSGEGLNEQFF
.,.,TRBV7-3,TRBJ1-5,TGTGCCAGCAGCTTAAGCCCGAGTCAGCCCCAGCATTTT,CASSLSPSQPQHF
.,.,TRBV20-1,TRBJ2-3,TGCAGTGCGAGGTGGGGGTTAGATACGCAGTATTTT,CSARWGLDTQYF
few,.,TRBV7-9,TRBJ2-1,TGTGCCAGCATCGGTGGAACTTACGAGCAGTTCTTC,CASIGGTYEQFF
.,TRBD2,TRBV6-1,TRBJ2-7,TGTGCCAGCAGTGGGGGACGGACTAGGGCCTACGAGCAGTACTTC,CASSGGRTRAYEQYF
many,.,TRBV6-5,TRBJ2-3,TGTGCCAGCAGTTACAGCGGGACAGATACGCAGTATTTT,CASSYSGTDTQYF
few,.,TRBV7-6,TRBJ2-7,TGTGCCAGCAGCTTTGAACAGGGCTGGCACGAGCAGTACTTC,CASSFEQGWHEQYF
.,.,TRBV2,TRBJ2-7,TGTGCCAGCAGTGAATCTCCCATCCAGGCCCTCAGGGAGCAGTACTTC,CASSESPIQALREQYF
.,.,TRBV20-1,TRBJ2-5,TGCAGTGCTTCAGGGGACAACCGACTGGGAGAGACCCAGTACTTC,CSASGDNRLGETQYF
.,.,TRBV7-9,TRBJ1-5,TGTTCCAGCAGCTTCCTAAGGCAGCAGCCCCAGCATTTT,CSSSFLRQQPQHF
.,.,TRBV13,TRBJ1-2,TGTGCCAGCAGCTCCACGGACAGTTCCTATGGCTACACCTTC,CASSSTDSSYGYTF
.,TRBD2,TRBV4-2,TRBJ2-3,TGTGCCAGCAGCCTCCTAGCGGGAGATAGGACAGATACGCAGTATTTT,CASSLLAGDRTDTQYF
many,.,TRBV7-9,TRBJ1-4,TGTGCCAGCAGCACCGTAACAGGGCTGCTTAATGAAAAACTGTTTTTT,CASSTVTGLLNEKLFF
few,.,TRBV7-9,TRBJ1-4,TGTGCCAGCAGCCAGCCGGACACCGCGGATGAAAAACTGTTTTTT,CASSQPDTADEKLFF
.,.,TRBV5-1,TRBJ2-7,TGCGCCAGCAGCCCGGCGATTGCGGCCTCCTACGAGCAGTACTTC,CASSPAIAASYEQYF
few,TRBD1,TRBV5-1,TRBJ2-2,TGCGCCAGCAGCTTGGAAACAGGGGGCACGGGGGAGCTGTTTTTT,CASSLETGGTGELFF
few,TRBD1,TRBV27,TRBJ2-7,TGTGCCAGCAGTGAAAACCGGGACAGGGTTCCCGAGCAGTACTTC,CASSENRDRVPEQYF
few,.,TRBV12-3/TRBV12-4,TRBJ1-2,TGTGCCAGCAGTTCCTGGACGGATATCTCCTATGGCTACACCTTC,CASSSWTDISYGYTF
.,.,TRBV18,TRBJ1-4,TGTGCCAGCTCACATGACCTAGGGGATGAAAAACTGTTTTTT,CASSHDLGDEKLFF
.,TRBD2,TRBV20-1,TRBJ2-5,TGCAGTCTGACTAGCGGGGGGATCCAAGAGACCCAGTACTTC,CSLTSGGIQETQYF
few,TRBD2,TRBV18,TRBJ2-1,TGTGCCAGCTCACCCACTTGGACTAGCGGGATATCCAATGAGCAGTTCTTC,CASSPTWTSGISNEQFF
few,TRBD1,TRBV15,TRBJ2-1,TGTGCCACCAGCAGAGACGGACAGGGGTATGAGCAGTTCTTC,CATSRDGQGYEQFF
.,.,TRBV7-9,TRBJ2-5,TGTGCCAGCAGCGGGACGGGGGCGGAGACCCAGTACTTC,CASSGTGAETQYF
.,.,TRBV28,TRBJ1-3,TGTGCCAGCACCCCCGTGGAGGACAACACCATATATTTT,CASTPVEDNTIYF
.,.,TRBV29-1,TRBJ2-5,TGCAGCGTACTATGGCCCCCCGGAGAGACCCAGTACTTC,CSVLWPPGETQYF
few,.,TRBV2,TRBJ2-5,TGTGCCAGCGGGGCCGAAGAGACCCAGTACTTC,CASGAEETQYF
.,TRBD2,TRBV4-3,TRBJ2-5,TGCGCCAGCAGCCGCGGGGGGCCTGGGGAGACCCAGTACTTC,CASSRGGPGETQYF
.,TRBD2,TRBV4-1,TRBJ2-7,TGCGCCAGCAGCCAAGAAGGACTAGCGGGGGACGAGCAGTACTTC,CASSQEGLAGDEQYF
.,.,TRBV15,TRBJ2-1,TGTGCCACCAGCAGAGGGTCTAGCTCCTACAATGAGCAGTTCTTC,CATSRGSSSYNEQFF
few,.,TRBV2,TRBJ2-5,TGTGCCAGCAAGCCCGTCGTCACGCAAGAGACCCAGTACTTC,CASKPVVTQETQYF
.,TRBD2,TRBV27,TRBJ2-1,TGTGCCGGCAGTTTACCTTCGGGACTAGCGGGCAATGAGCAGTTCTTC,CAGSLPSGLAGNEQFF
.,TRBD2,TRBV29-1,TRBJ2-1,TGCAGCGTTGAAGGGTGGCTAGCGGGGGTTTACAATGAGCAGTTCTTC,CSVEGWLAGVYNEQFF
.,TRBD1,TRBV28,TRBJ2-7,TGTGCCAGCAGTTTACAGGACAGGGTTTACGAGCAGTACTTC,CASSLQDRVYEQYF
.,TRBD1,TRBV3-1,TRBJ1-2,TGTGCCAGCAGCCAAGATTTCAAGGAGACAGGGACCTTC,CASSQDFKETGTF
.,TRBD1,TRBV2,TRBJ1-2,TGTGCCAGCAGTATTTTTCCCGGGACAGGCTATGGCTACACCTTC,CASSIFPGTGYGYTF
few,.,TRBV20-1,TRBJ2-3,TGCGGAGCCAAGAGTCAGAGGGGCACAGATACGCAGTATTTT,CGAKSQRGTDTQYF
.,.,TRBV7-9,TRBJ2-3,TGTGCCAGCAGCCCAGACCCCAGGGGAGGCACAGATACGCAGTATTTT,CASSPDPRGGTDTQYF
many,.,TRBV12-3/TRBV12-4,TRBJ2-5,TGTGCCAGCAGTTCCACCGGGAATCAAGAGACCCAGTACTTC,CASSSTGNQETQYF
.,.,TRBV19,TRBJ2-7,TGTGCCAGTAGTATCTTTAGTGCGGGGGCCTCCTACGAGCAGTACTTC,CASSIFSAGASYEQYF
.,TRBD2,TRBV6-5,TRBJ2-1,TGTGCCAGCAGTTATAGCGGGGGGGCTGGAGATGAGCAGTTCTTC,CASSYSGGAGDEQFF
.,TRBD2,TRBV4-2,TRBJ2-5,TGTGTCAGCAGCCAGACTAGCGGGGAGACCCAGTACTTC,CVSSQTSGETQYF